A selection of T cell receptor beta chains follows, all from one sample in a study of T cell responses to AZD1222 COVID-19 vaccine. Some clones are missing from TCRdb's copy, which holds only in-frame ones; the method was immunoSEQ multiplex PCR. The table shows 100,000 to 130,000 clones, with 70% to 90% occurring only once. The source material was peripheral blood, sampled 28 days after the second AZD1222 dose. All receptors come from an adult who received the AZD1222 COVID-19 vaccine. Each CDR3 is given with its conserved first and last residue. D genes are given only for firm matches. Clone size is not always given. Where it is, it says once, few, many or a class for expanded clones.

CDR3 DNA	CDR3 protein	V gene	J gene	clone size	D gene
TGTGCCATCAGCCCTCTAGAACAGGACGACACTGAAGCTTTCTTT	CAISPLEQDDTEAFF	TRBV10-3	TRBJ1-1	few	-
TGTGCCAGCAGGCGACAGAGCTCTAGCTATGGCTACACCTTC	CASRRQSSSYGYTF	TRBV28	TRBJ1-2	-	-
TGTGCCAGCAGTTTAGGACAGTCGAATCAGCCCCAGCATTTT	CASSLGQSNQPQHF	TRBV6-2/TRBV6-3	TRBJ1-5	-	-
TGTGCCAGCAGCGTCAACCGGGACATAGGAGGGACTGAAGCTTTCTTT	CASSVNRDIGGTEAFF	TRBV9	TRBJ1-1	-	-
TGTGCCAGCAGCTTGGGTACAAAGTACGAGCAGTACTTC	CASSLGTKYEQYF	TRBV5-5	TRBJ2-7	-	-
TGTGCCAGTAGTGTGAAAGGGGGGCCGGAGACCCAGTACTTC	CASSVKGGPETQYF	TRBV19	TRBJ2-5	-	-
TGTGCCAGCAGCGTAGTGGCTAGCGGGGCAGGGGGGGAGCAGTTCTTC	CASSVVASGAGGEQFF	TRBV9	TRBJ2-1	-	TRBD2
TGTGCCAGCAGTTGGACAGGGCCGACCGGGGAGCTGTTTTTT	CASSWTGPTGELFF	TRBV6-2/TRBV6-3	TRBJ2-2	-	TRBD1
TGTGCCACCAGTGATTCCCGGGGCCCTTCTGGAAACACCATATATTTT	CATSDSRGPSGNTIYF	TRBV24-1	TRBJ1-3	-	-
TGTGCCTGGAGTGTAATGGGTTCAAATCACAAGCAGTACTTC	CAWSVMGSNHKQYF	TRBV30	TRBJ2-7	-	-
TGTGCCAGCAGTGAAAACAGTTTTAACACCGGGGAGCTGTTTTTT	CASSENSFNTGELFF	TRBV2	TRBJ2-2	-	-
TGCGCCAGCAGCGGCACTAGTCACGGGACCGGGGAGCTGTTTTTT	CASSGTSHGTGELFF	TRBV5-1	TRBJ2-2	-	-
TGTGCCAGCAGTGAACTAGCGGGGAGAGAGACCCAGTACTTC	CASSELAGRETQYF	TRBV2	TRBJ2-5	once	TRBD2
TGCGCCAGCAGCCCACTGGGGGGCTACAATGAGCAGTTCTTC	CASSPLGGYNEQFF	TRBV5-1	TRBJ2-1	-	-
TGCAGCGTTGAAGAGACGGACAGCACAGATACGCAGTATTTT	CSVEETDSTDTQYF	TRBV29-1	TRBJ2-3	-	-
TGCGCCAGCAGTACAGGTGGAGGCTACACCTTC	CASSTGGGYTF	TRBV5-1	TRBJ1-2	-	-
TGTGCCAGCAGTTCGACGGGGACGGTTGGCTACACCTTC	CASSSTGTVGYTF	TRBV6-2/TRBV6-3	TRBJ1-2	-	-
TGTGCCAGCAGCCGTCGGAAGACCCAGTACTTC	CASSRRKTQYF	TRBV3-1/TRBV3-2	TRBJ2-5	few	-
TGCGCCAGCAGCTTGGCGGGACTAGCGGGGGGACTCGAGCAGTACTTC	CASSLAGLAGGLEQYF	TRBV5-1	TRBJ2-7	-	TRBD2
TGTGCCAGCAGTTTAAGACTTTATGGCTACACCTTC	CASSLRLYGYTF	TRBV28	TRBJ1-2	-	-
TGTGCCAGCAGCGCCGGCATAGGAAACTCCTACGAGCAGTACTTC	CASSAGIGNSYEQYF	TRBV11-2	TRBJ2-7	once	-
TGTGCCAGCAGCCCCAGGGGGGGGAGCACTGAAGCTTTCTTT	CASSPRGGSTEAFF	TRBV6-2/TRBV6-3	TRBJ1-1	-	TRBD1
TGTGCCAGCAGCGTCGGACAGTACTCAACCTACGAGCAGTACTTC	CASSVGQYSTYEQYF	TRBV5-4	TRBJ2-7	-	-
TGTGCCAGCAGTTTATGGGGGGGGGATACGCAGTATTTT	CASSLWGGDTQYF	TRBV27	TRBJ2-3	-	TRBD2
TGTGCCATCTATGACCTACACCCTCTAAAGAACACTGAAGCTTTCTTT	CAIYDLHPLKNTEAFF	TRBV7-2	TRBJ1-1	once	-
TGTGCCAGCAGTGGGGTTACTGGAGAGACCCAGTACTTC	CASSGVTGETQYF	TRBV2	TRBJ2-5	-	-
TGTGCCAGCTCTCGGACAAGGGACACTGAAGCTTTCTTT	CASSRTRDTEAFF	TRBV6-4	TRBJ1-1	-	-
TGTGCCAGTAGTAGCGACAGGGTAGGAAATCAGCCCCAGCATTTT	CASSSDRVGNQPQHF	TRBV19	TRBJ1-5	-	TRBD1
TGTGCCACCAGCAGAATCGGGGGATCCTACAATGAGCAGTTCTTC	CATSRIGGSYNEQFF	TRBV15	TRBJ2-1	-	-
TGCGCCAGCAGCTTATTTTATCAGGGACGGGATACGCAGTATTTT	CASSLFYQGRDTQYF	TRBV5-1	TRBJ2-3	-	-
TGTGCCAGCAGCCAAGGGCCCAGCGAATCACCCCTCCACTTT	CASSQGPSESPLHF	TRBV3-1/TRBV3-2	TRBJ1-6	-	-
TGTGCCAGTAGTGCTAGGTTCTCTGGAAACACCATATATTTT	CASSARFSGNTIYF	TRBV19	TRBJ1-3	-	-
TGTGCCAGCAAACGGGGGACAGGATCAGGAGGGGACTATGGCTACACCTTC	CASKRGTGSGGDYGYTF	TRBV9	TRBJ1-2	-	TRBD1
TGCGCCAGCAGCCAAGATTTGGGACAGGGGCAAGCCGAAAACTATGGCTACACCTTC	CASSQDLGQGQAENYGYTF	TRBV4-3	TRBJ1-2	-	TRBD1
TGTGCCAGCAGTTCCGGACAGGGGAACACTGAAGCTTTCTTT	CASSSGQGNTEAFF	TRBV28	TRBJ1-1	-	TRBD1
TGTGCCACCAGAGGGGGGAGCACAGATACGCAGTATTTT	CATRGGSTDTQYF	TRBV24-1	TRBJ2-3	-	-
TGCGCCAGCAGCCAAGGGTACCGGACTCCCGGCGGGGATACGCAGTATTTT	CASSQGYRTPGGDTQYF	TRBV4-1	TRBJ2-3	-	-
TGTGCCAGCAGGAACCCGACAGGAATCTATGGCTACACCTTC	CASRNPTGIYGYTF	TRBV6-5	TRBJ1-2	-	-